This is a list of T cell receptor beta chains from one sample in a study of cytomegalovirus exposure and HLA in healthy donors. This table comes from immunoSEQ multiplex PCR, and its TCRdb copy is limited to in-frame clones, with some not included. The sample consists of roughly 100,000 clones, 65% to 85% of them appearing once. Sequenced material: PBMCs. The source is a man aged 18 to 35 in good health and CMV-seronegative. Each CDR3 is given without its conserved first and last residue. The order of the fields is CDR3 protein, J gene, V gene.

CDR3: ASSPGRNTEAF; J: TRBJ1-1; V: TRBV7-2
CDR3: ASSLEQGYQETQY; J: TRBJ2-5; V: TRBV7-9
CDR3: ASSLGQGYNQPQH; J: TRBJ1-5; V: TRBV5-4
CDR3: ASSLELGNRNTIY; J: TRBJ1-3; V: TRBV7-6
CDR3: ASSYLPSNTEAF; J: TRBJ1-1; V: TRBV6-5
CDR3: ASRLVPSYNEQF; J: TRBJ2-1; V: TRBV28
CDR3: ASSVVGQNYGYT; J: TRBJ1-2; V: TRBV9
CDR3: ASEGGLTDYEQY; J: TRBJ2-7; V: TRBV6-1
CDR3: AISDGQGNYGYT; J: TRBJ1-2; V: TRBV10-3
CDR3: ASSLGVLAGGTDTQY; J: TRBJ2-3; V: TRBV11-2
CDR3: ASFRLLNTEAF; J: TRBJ1-1; V: TRBV18
CDR3: ASTIRVPAGGNTGELF; J: TRBJ2-2; V: TRBV7-2
CDR3: ASNERGLGTEAF; J: TRBJ1-1; V: TRBV6-1
CDR3: ASSSLAGVPAEQY; J: TRBJ2-7; V: TRBV7-6
CDR3: ASSLYQGTGELF; J: TRBJ2-2; V: TRBV7-3
CDR3: ASSWGSAPYEQY; J: TRBJ2-7; V: TRBV6-5